A selection of T cell receptor beta chains follows, all from one sample in a study of T cells in Graves' hyperthyroidism and ophthalmopathy. TCRdb redid the calling of the multiplex PCR reads with MiXCR, one entry per CDR3 protein. This sample carries fewer than 300,000 distinct CDR3 sequences, around 25% of them seen once, and the ten largest clones take roughly a quarter. The specimen was blood. These receptors all stem from a man in his forties or fifties with Graves' hyperthyroidism that later progressed to Graves' ophthalmopathy. Both conserved end residues are part of each CDR3. D genes are given only for firm matches. The size entry is marked missing in some rows and otherwise reads once, few, many or a size class.

V	length	J	size	D	DNA	CDR3
TRBV7-6	14	TRBJ2-5	few	-	TGTGCCAGCAGAACCTGGGAGTCCTCGGAGACCCAGTACTTC	CASRTWESSETQYF
TRBV28	14	TRBJ2-7	many	TRBD2	TGTGCCAGCAGTTTGGGAGGGAGTGCCTACGAGCAGTACTTC	CASSLGGSAYEQYF
TRBV12-3/TRBV12-4	15	TRBJ1-1	-	-	TGTGCCAGCAGTTTAGCGAACAGGGTAAGGACTGAAGCTTTCTTT	CASSLANRVRTEAFF
TRBV6-4	14	TRBJ2-2	-	TRBD1	TGTGCCAGCAGTGACGGGACAGGGGCCGGGGAGCTGTTTTTT	CASSDGTGAGELFF
TRBV20-1	14	TRBJ1-1	many	-	TGCAGTGCTGTAAGTCCGGGGGTCGGCACCGAAGCTTTCTTT	CSAVSPGVGTEAFF
TRBV6-5	15	TRBJ1-2	many	TRBD1	TGTGCCAGCAGAATTCCCGGGACAGATCCCTATGGCTACACCTTC	CASRIPGTDPYGYTF
TRBV6-1	15	TRBJ1-1	-	-	TGTGCCAGCAGCACCAACCGGGACGGGAACACTGAAGCTTTCTTT	CASSTNRDGNTEAFF
TRBV24-1	14	TRBJ2-7	-	TRBD2	TGTGCCACCAGTGATTCGACTAGCCTGCGTGAGCAGTACTTC	CATSDSTSLREQYF
TRBV20-1	15	TRBJ2-7	many	TRBD2	TGCAGTGCTAGCGTGAATAGCGGGAGGGGTTACGAGCAGTACTTC	CSASVNSGRGYEQYF
TRBV20-1	14	TRBJ2-4	many	TRBD2	TGCAGTGCTAGGACAGCGGGAGACGGAAACATTCAGTACTTC	CSARTAGDGNIQYF
TRBV5-1	16	TRBJ2-2	-	TRBD2	TGCGCCAGCAGCGAACTACTAGCGGGGAACACCGGGGAGCTGTTTTTT	CASSELLAGNTGELFF
TRBV28	12	TRBJ2-4	many	-	TGTGCCAGCAGTTTGCCAGCGGGCGTTCAGTACTTC	CASSLPAGVQYF
TRBV19	14	TRBJ2-7	many	-	TGTGCCAGTAGTATCCTGGACGGTTCCTACGAGCAGTACTTC	CASSILDGSYEQYF
TRBV5-4	15	TRBJ2-7	many	-	TGTGCCAGCAGAGGGACTGGAGGGGCCTCCTACGAGCAGTACTTC	CASRGTGGASYEQYF
TRBV28	13	TRBJ2-7	-	TRBD1	TGTGCCAGCAGGCCCGGGACAGGTCCCGAGCAGTACTTC	CASRPGTGPEQYF
TRBV28	15	TRBJ2-7	few	TRBD1	TGTGCCAGCAGTTTATCGCACAGGGGGCTCAAAGAGCAGTACTTC	CASSLSHRGLKEQYF
TRBV11-2	15	TRBJ1-1	many	TRBD1	TGTGCCAGCAGCCTCGCGACAGGGTGGAACACTGAAGCTTTCTTT	CASSLATGWNTEAFF
TRBV24-1	15	TRBJ2-2	once	TRBD1	TGTGCCACCAGTGATTTGCGACAGGGCACCGGGGAGCTGTTTTTT	CATSDLRQGTGELFF
TRBV6-1	13	TRBJ1-2	many	-	TGTGCCAGCAGTGACAGGGGACTAAATGGCTACACCTTC	CASSDRGLNGYTF
TRBV11-1	12	TRBJ1-1	many	-	TGTGCCAGCAGCTTAGGACCATATGAAGCTTTCTTT	CASSLGPYEAFF
TRBV6-1	14	TRBJ1-5	many	TRBD1	TGTGCCAGCAGTGGACAGGGGTCTAGGCAGCCCCAGCATTTT	CASSGQGSRQPQHF
TRBV12-3/TRBV12-4	13	TRBJ2-5	many	-	TGTGCCAGCAGTCGGCTGTGGTGGGAGACCCAGTACTTC	CASSRLWWETQYF
TRBV30	12	TRBJ1-1	-	-	TGTGCCTGGAGTGTAGGAGCCTCTGAAGCTTTCTTT	CAWSVGASEAFF
TRBV28	16	TRBJ1-1	once	TRBD1	TGTGCCAGCAGTTTTGGAGGGACAGGCATGAACACTGAAGCTTTCTTT	CASSFGGTGMNTEAFF
TRBV12-3/TRBV12-4	15	TRBJ2-6	-	TRBD2	TGTGCCAGCAGTTTCGCGGGGGAAGGGGCCAACGTCCTGACTTTC	CASSFAGEGANVLTF
TRBV12-3/TRBV12-4	14	TRBJ1-5	-	-	TGTGCCAGCAGCTCGGACCTGAAAGGTCAGCCCCAGCATTTT	CASSSDLKGQPQHF
TRBV19	17	TRBJ1-2	many	TRBD1	TGTGCCAGTAATTTGTACGGGACAGGGCCTAACCTTTATGGCTACACCTTC	CASNLYGTGPNLYGYTF